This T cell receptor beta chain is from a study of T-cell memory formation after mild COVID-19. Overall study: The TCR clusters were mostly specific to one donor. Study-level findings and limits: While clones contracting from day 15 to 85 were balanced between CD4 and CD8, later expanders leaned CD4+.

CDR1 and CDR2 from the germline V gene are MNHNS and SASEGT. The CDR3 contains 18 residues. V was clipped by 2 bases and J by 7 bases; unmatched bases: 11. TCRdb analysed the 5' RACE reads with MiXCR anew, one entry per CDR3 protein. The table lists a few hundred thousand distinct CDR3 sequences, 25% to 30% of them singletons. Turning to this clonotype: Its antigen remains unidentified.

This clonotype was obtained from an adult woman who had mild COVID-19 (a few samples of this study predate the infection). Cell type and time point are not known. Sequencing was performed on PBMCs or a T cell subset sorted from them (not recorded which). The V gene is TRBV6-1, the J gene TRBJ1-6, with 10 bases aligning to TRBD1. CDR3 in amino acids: CASSEFRGGTGANSPLHF. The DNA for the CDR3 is TGTGCCAGCAGTGAATTTCGGGGGGGGACAGGGGCAAATTCACCCCTCCACTTT.